This entry features one TCR beta chain sequence. Its antigen is unidentified. A multiplex PCR was run with 60 Vbeta primers and 13 Jbeta primers. TCRdb's table, derived via immunoSEQ multiplex PCR, lists solely in-frame clones and lacks some. The repertoire consists of 200,000 or so clones, with roughly 80% occurring once and the leading ten covering around 6.1%. The data were taken from a study of cytomegalovirus exposure and HLA in healthy donors. Turning to the study itself: In terms of ancestry, the Caucasian-associated cluster contained around 79% of the roughly 400 genotyped donors.

This CDR3 is built from 16 residues. Trimming stripped 1 base from V and 7 bases from J, with 20 bases between. The germline V gene has CDR1 SGHRS and CDR2 YFSETQ. Study outcomes and limitations: DRB1 had the most TCR associations and HLA-C the fewest, a later analysis found, with rates varying by HLA locus. Prediction of most subjects' HLA-A and HLA-B alleles by TCR beta sequences was reportedly accurate.

The source is a woman aged 25 to 39 in good health and CMV-seropositive. Sequences were obtained from PBMCs. The rearrangement uses TRBV5-1 and TRBJ1-1, with a possible D match to TRBD1 (6 bases). The CDR3 spells CASSLNGQGKLHEAFF. The CDR3 nucleotides read TGCGCCAGCAGCTTGAACGGGCAGGGGAAGTTGCATGAAGCTTTCTTT.